The present entry profiles one T cell receptor (beta chain) with its context. These data originate in a study of blood T cell repertoires in COVID-19. CDR1 and CDR2 from the germline V gene are SQVTM and ANQGSEA. V lost 6 bases, J lost 8 bases, and 13 bases stayed unmatched. There are 15 residues in the CDR3. Profiling relied on immunoSEQ multiplex PCR, and the TCRdb table lists in-frame clones only, not all of them. Among some 310,000 clones listed, roughly nine tenths were seen once. Assignments of participants to cohorts depended upon their own reported clinical history. The rearrangement uses TRBV29-1 and TRBJ2-1, with TRBD2 matching over 10 bases. The TCR originated in a woman in her 30s who had recovered from COVID-19. Sequencing was done on a sample of PBMCs or T cells enriched from blood (not recorded which). This chain's CDR3 is CSVGAGASGSYEQFF. The CDR3 bases are TGCAGCGTAGGGGCCGGAGCTAGCGGGAGCTATGAGCAGTTCTTC.